Reported below is one T cell receptor beta chain. What it binds is unknown. Libraries were prepared by immunoSEQ multiplex PCR; TCRdb keeps only in-frame clonotypes and omits some of them. The sample lists fewer than 15,000 clones, roughly four fifths occurring once. The data are from a study of a mutant IDH1 vaccine in newly diagnosed glioma. Per the germline V gene, CDR1 is MNHNY and CDR2 is SVGAGI (reference sequence). V dropped 5 bases and J dropped 6 bases, with 20 bases sitting between them. CDR3 length: 16 residues. Time point defined: week 47, end of study. Every vaccine dose comprised 300 ug of mutant IDH1 20-mer peptide plus topical imiquimod.

Specimen: PBMCs, collected from a glioma patient whose treatment included an IDH1 peptide vaccine. The receptor comes from a woman aged 40 to 49 with glioma. The chain carries TRBV6-6 and TRBJ1-5, with D perhaps matching TRBD1 (6 bases). This CDR3 is CASSPTGRGDGQPQHF. In nucleotides, the CDR3 is TGTGCCAGCAGTCCCACAGGGAGGGGCGATGGTCAGCCCCAGCATTTT.